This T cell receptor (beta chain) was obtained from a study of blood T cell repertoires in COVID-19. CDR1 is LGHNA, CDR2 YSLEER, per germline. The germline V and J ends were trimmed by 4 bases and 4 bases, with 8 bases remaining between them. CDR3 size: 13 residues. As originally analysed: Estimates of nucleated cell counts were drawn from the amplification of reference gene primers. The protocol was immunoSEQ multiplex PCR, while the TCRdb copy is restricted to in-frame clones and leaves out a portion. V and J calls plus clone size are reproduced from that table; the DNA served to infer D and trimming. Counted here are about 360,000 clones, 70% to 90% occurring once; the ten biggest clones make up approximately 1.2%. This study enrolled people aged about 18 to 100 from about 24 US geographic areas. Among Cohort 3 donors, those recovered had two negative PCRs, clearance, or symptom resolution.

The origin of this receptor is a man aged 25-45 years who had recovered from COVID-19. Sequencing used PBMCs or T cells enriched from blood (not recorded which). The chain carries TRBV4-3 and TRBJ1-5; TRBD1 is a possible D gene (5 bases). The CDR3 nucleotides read TGCGCCAGCAGCCCTTCAGGGAATCAGCCCCAGCATTTT. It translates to CASSPSGNQPQHF.